This passage covers 8 T cell receptor beta chains from one sample sequenced in a study of STAT5B mutations in CD4+ large granular lymphocyte leukemia. Measured with immunoSEQ multiplex PCR; TCRdb has only the in-frame clones, and not every one. In the table there are around 30,000 clones, just under 75% of which are singletons. The sample comprised CD4+ T cells from blood buffy coats. All receptors derive from a human donor in good health.

V gene TRBV11-1 combines with J gene TRBJ2-1; 15 nucleotides agree with TRBD2. With 3 bases clipped from V and 7 bases from J, the junction kept 7 bases outside the gene matches. This CDR3 has 17 residues. Germline V gene lookup returns CDR1 SGHAT and CDR2 FQDESV (reference sequence). The CDR3 spells CASSFGLAGGYFNEQFF. In DNA, the CDR3 is TGTGCCAGCAGCTTCGGACTAGCGGGAGGGTATTTTAATGAGCAGTTCTTC.

The chain employs TRBV5-1 and TRBJ2-1; D unresolved. The V and J ends lost 2 bases and 7 bases respectively, with 4 bases between them. This CDR3 has 11 amino acids. CDR1 SGHRS and CDR2 YFSETQ come from the germline V gene. The CDR3 spells CASSFQNEQFF. The CDR3 nucleotides are TGCGCCAGCAGCTTTCAGAATGAGCAGTTCTTC.

The chain combines TRBV6-6 with TRBJ2-1; possible D gene TRBD2, 6 bases. V lost 7 bases, J lost 0 bases, and 16 bases lay in between. This CDR3 comprises 16 residues. From germline, CDR1 is MNHNY and CDR2 SVGAGI (reference sequence). CDR3 DNA sequence: TGTGCCAGCACCCCAGGTCTCGGGAGCTCCTACAATGAGCAGTTCTTC. Encoded protein: CASTPGLGSSYNEQFF.

This chain links TRBV28 with TRBJ1-4, with D hard to call. Germline lookup yields CDR1 MDHEN and CDR2 SYDVKM. The V and J ends lost 2 bases and 5 bases respectively, with 12 bases between them. The CDR3 spans 15 residues. CDR3 in amino acids: CASSLVGSENEKLFF. The CDR3 region has the DNA TGTGCCAGCAGTTTAGTCGGGTCCGAAAATGAAAAACTGTTTTTT.

This clone was counted only a few times. The chain has TRBV6-1 and TRBJ1-2; TRBD1 agrees at 7 bases. Germline-derived CDR1 and CDR2 are MNHNS and SASEGT. V was pared by 6 bases and J by 3 bases, with 7 bases of the junction left unmatched. CDR3 length: 14 amino acids. CDR3 amino acids: CASRDRVGDYGYTF. DNA of the CDR3: TGTGCCAGCAGAGACAGGGTAGGGGACTATGGCTACACCTTC.

The rearrangement joins TRBV7-2 to TRBJ2-7; 10 bases fit TRBD2. In germline, CDR1 is SGHTA, CDR2 FQGNSA. The CDR3 is 14 amino acids. Trimming took 5 bases from V and 3 from J; bases not matched to a gene: 4. The CDR3 region has the DNA TGTGCCAGCAGCCTTAGACTAGCGGGCTACGAGCAGTACTTC. As protein: CASSLRLAGYEQYF.

In DNA, the CDR3 is TGTGCCAGCAGCTTGGCCGGGAGGGGGAAAGAGACCCAGTACTTC. This sequence encodes CASSLAGRGKETQYF. This chain joins TRBV5-4 and TRBJ2-5, with 8 bases fitting TRBD2. The CDR3 is 15 amino acids. With 0 bases clipped from V and 3 bases from J, the junction kept 4 bases outside the gene matches. CDR1 and CDR2 (germline): SGHNT, YYREEE (reference sequence).

This clone appeared once. The chain has TRBV28 and TRBJ2-5, with D tentatively TRBD2 (6 bases). The CDR3 length is 17 residues. V lost 5 bases to trimming and J lost 0 bases, with 19 bases between them. Germline V lookup: CDR1 MDHEN, CDR2 SYDVKM. CDR3 amino acids: CASSPSPGGRNQETQYF. The CDR3 DNA sequence: TGTGCCAGCAGTCCCAGCCCAGGAGGGAGGAACCAAGAGACCCAGTACTTC.